This TCR beta chain was captured in a study of CD8 T cells in ankylosing spondylitis. This clonotype was observed a handful of times. As yet, its antigen is unknown. This CDR3 region has 15 residues. CDR1 and CDR2 from the germline V gene are DFQATT and SNEGSKA (reference sequence). Trimming stripped 5 bases from V and 1 base from J, with 16 bases between. In TCRdb, the 5' RACE reads were re-called with MiXCR into one record per CDR3 protein. The repertoire holds hundreds of thousands of distinct CDR3 sequences, less than 25% seen once, with around 3.2% in the top ten. Study conclusions and caveats: In the blood and synovial fluid of reactive arthritis, some motif variants had been previously reported. Significantly higher representation of disease-linked clones was reported for matched ankylosing spondylitis synovial fluid.

This sequence originates from a female donor with ankylosing spondylitis or in good health (not recorded which). V usage is TRBV20-1 and J usage is TRBJ2-3, with D perhaps matching TRBD1 or TRBD2 (6 bases each). Sequencing was carried out using blood, either unsorted or a sorted T cell fraction (not recorded which). Here the CDR3 DNA reads TGCAGTGCTCAGACCGGGGGCGGGGGCACAGATACGCAGTATTTT. It encodes CSAQTGGGGTDTQYF.